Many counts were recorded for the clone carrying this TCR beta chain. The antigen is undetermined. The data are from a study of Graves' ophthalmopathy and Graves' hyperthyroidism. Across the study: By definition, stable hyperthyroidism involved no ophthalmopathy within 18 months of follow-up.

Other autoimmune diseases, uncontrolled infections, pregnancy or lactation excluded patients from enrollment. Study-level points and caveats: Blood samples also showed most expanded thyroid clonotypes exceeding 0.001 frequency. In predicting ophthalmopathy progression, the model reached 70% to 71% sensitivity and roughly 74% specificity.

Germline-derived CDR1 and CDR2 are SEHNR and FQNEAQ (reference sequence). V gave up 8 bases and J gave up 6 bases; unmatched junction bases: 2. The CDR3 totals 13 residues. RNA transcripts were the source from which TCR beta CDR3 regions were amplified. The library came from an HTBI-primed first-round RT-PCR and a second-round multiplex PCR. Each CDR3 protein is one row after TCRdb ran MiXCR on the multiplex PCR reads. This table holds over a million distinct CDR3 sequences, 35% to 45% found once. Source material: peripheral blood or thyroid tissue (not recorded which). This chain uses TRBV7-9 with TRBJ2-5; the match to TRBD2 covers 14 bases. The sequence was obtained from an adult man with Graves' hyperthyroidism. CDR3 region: CASGTSGRQTQYF. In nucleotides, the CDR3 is TGTGCCAGCGGGACTAGCGGGAGACAGACCCAGTACTTC.